Given below is one TCR beta chain in context. The CDR3 spans 15 residues. The germline V gene encodes CDR1 SGHDT and CDR2 YYEEEE. Deletions cut 1 base from V and 7 bases from J, with 14 bases between. TCRdb itself ran the RT-PCR reads through MiXCR, one entry per CDR3 protein. The repertoire holds about 680,000 distinct CDR3 sequences, with 13% to 15% as singletons. V gene TRBV5-6 combines with J gene TRBJ1-4; the D gene is possibly TRBD1 (5 bases). Sequenced sample: memory CD4+ T cells from blood. This clonotype was obtained from a female donor in good health, serving as a healthy control. CDR3 in amino acids: CASSLQGDEAEKLFF. The CDR3 region has the DNA TGTGCCAGCAGCTTGCAAGGGGACGAGGCTGAAAAACTGTTTTTT.